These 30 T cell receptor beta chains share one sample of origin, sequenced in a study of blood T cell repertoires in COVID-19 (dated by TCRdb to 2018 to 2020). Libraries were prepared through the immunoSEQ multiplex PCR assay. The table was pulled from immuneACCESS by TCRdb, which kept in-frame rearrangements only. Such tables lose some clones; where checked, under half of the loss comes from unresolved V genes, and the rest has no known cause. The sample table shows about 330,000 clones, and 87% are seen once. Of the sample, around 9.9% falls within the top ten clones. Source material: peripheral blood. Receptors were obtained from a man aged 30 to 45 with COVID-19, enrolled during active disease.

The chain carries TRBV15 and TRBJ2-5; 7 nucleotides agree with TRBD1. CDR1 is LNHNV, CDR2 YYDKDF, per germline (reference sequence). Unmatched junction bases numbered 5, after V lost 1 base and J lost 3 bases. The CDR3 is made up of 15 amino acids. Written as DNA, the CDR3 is TGTGCCACCAGCAGAGCAACCGGGACAGAAGAGACCCAGTACTTC. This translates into CATSRATGTEETQYF.

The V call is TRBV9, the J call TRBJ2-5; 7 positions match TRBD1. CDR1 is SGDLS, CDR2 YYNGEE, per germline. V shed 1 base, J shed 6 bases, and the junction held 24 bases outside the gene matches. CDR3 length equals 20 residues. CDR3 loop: CASSVTPRPPPQGMGKTQYF. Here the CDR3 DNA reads TGTGCCAGCAGCGTAACCCCCCGCCCCCCCCCACAGGGGATGGGGAAGACCCAGTACTTC.

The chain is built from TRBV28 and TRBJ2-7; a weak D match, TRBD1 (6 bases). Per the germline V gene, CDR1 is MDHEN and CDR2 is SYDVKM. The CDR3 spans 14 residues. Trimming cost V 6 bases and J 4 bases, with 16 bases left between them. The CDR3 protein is CASRTGTTIYEQYF. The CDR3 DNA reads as TGTGCCAGCAGGACCGGGACAACTATTTACGAGCAGTACTTC. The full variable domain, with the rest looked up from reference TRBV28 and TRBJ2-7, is DVKVTQSSRYLVKRTGEKVFLECVQDMDHENMFWYRQDPGLGLRLIYFSYDVKMKEKGDIPEGYSVSREKKERFSLILESASTNQTSMYLCASRTGTTIYEQYFGPGTRLTVT.

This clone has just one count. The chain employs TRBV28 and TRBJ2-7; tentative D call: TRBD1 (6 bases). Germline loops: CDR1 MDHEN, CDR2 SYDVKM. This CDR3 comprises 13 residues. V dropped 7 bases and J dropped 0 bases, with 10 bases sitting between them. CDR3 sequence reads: CASNLDSSYEQYF. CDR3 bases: TGTGCCAGCAACCTGGACAGCTCCTACGAGCAGTACTTC.

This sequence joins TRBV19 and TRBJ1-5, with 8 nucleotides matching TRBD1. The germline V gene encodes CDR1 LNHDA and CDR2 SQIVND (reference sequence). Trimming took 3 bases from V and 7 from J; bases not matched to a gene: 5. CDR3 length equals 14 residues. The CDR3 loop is CASSIQGANQPQHF. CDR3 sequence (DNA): TGTGCCAGTAGTATTCAGGGGGCGAACCAGCCCCAGCATTTT.

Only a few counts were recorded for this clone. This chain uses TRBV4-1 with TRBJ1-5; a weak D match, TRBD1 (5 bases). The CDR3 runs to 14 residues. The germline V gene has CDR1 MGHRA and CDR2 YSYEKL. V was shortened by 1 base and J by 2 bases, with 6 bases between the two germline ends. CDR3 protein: CASSQGRGNQPQHF. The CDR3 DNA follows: TGCGCCAGCAGCCAAGGCAGGGGCAATCAGCCCCAGCATTTT.

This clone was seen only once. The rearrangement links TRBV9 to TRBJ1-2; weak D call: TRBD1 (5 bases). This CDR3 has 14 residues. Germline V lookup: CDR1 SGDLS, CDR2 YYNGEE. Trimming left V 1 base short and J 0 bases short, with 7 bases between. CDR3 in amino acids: CASSVPDTNYGYTF. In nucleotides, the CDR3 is TGTGCCAGCAGCGTACCGGACACTAACTATGGCTACACCTTC.

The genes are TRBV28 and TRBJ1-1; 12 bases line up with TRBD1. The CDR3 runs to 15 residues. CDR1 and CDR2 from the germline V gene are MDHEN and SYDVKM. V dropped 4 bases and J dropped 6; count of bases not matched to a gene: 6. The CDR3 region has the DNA TGTGCCAGCAGTTCCGGGACAGGGGGCTTAGCTGAAGCTTTCTTT. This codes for CASSSGTGGLAEAFF. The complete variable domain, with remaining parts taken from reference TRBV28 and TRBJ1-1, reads DVKVTQSSRYLVKRTGEKVFLECVQDMDHENMFWYRQDPGLGLRLIYFSYDVKMKEKGDIPEGYSVSREKKERFSLILESASTNQTSMYLCASSSGTGGLAEAFFGQGTRLTVV.

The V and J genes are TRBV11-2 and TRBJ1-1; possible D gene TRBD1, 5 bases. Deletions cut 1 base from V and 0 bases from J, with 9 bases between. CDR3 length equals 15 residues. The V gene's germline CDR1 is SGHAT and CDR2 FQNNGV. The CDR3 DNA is TGTGCCAGCAGCTTAGTTTCAGGGTTGAACACTGAAGCTTTCTTT. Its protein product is CASSLVSGLNTEAFF. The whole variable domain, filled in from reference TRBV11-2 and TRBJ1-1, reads EAGVAQSPRYKIIEKRQSVAFWCNPISGHATLYWYQQILGQGPKLLIQFQNNGVVDDSQLPKDRFSAERLKGVDSTLKIQPAKLEDSAVYLCASSLVSGLNTEAFFGQGTRLTVV.

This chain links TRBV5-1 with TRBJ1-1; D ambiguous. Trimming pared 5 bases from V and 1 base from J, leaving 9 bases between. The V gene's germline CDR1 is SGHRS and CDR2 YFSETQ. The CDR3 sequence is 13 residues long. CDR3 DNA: TGCGCCAGCAGTATACGGGGGAACACTGAAGCTTTCTTT. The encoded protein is CASSIRGNTEAFF.

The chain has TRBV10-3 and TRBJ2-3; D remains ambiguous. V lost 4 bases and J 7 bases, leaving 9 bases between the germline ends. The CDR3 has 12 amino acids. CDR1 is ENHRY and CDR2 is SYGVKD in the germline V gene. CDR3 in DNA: TGTGCCATCAGTGCCCTCCCGTATACGCAGTATTTT. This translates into CAISALPYTQYF.

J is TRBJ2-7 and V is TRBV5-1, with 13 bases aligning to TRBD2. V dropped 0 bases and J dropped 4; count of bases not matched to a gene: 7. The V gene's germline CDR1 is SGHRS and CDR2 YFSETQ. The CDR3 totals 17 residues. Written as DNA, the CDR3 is TGCGCCAGCAGCTTGGAAACTAGCGGGAGGGCCCCATACGAGCAGTACTTC. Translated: CASSLETSGRAPYEQYF.

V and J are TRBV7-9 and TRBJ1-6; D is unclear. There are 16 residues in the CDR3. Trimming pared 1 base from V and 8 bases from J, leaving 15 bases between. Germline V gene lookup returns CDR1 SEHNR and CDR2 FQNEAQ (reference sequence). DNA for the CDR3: TGTGCCAGCAGCTTAGTGGTCGTCAGGCCCGATTCACCCCTCCACTTT. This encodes CASSLVVVRPDSPLHF.

CDR3 sequence (DNA): TGTGCCAGCAGTTCAGAGGACAACCGATATGGCTACACCTTC. Encoded protein: CASSSEDNRYGYTF. V and J are TRBV6-2 or TRBV6-3 and TRBJ1-2; a weak D match, TRBD1 (5 bases). The CDR3 has 14 residues. Trimming removed 4 bases from V and 5 bases from J, with 14 bases in between. Per germline, CDR1 MNHEY and CDR2 SVGEGT.

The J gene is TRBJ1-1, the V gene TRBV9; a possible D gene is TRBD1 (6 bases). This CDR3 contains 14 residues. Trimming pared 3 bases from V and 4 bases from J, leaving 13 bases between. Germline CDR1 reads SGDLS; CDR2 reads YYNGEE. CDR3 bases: TGTGCCAGCAGCGCTGGGGGCAGGGGCACTGAAGCTTTCTTT. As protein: CASSAGGRGTEAFF.

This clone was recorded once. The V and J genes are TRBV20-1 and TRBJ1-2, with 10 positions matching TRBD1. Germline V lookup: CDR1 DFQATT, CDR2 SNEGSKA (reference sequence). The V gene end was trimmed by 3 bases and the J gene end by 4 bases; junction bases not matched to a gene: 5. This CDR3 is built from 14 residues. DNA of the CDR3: TGCAGTGCTAGTCCGGGACAGGGGATCTATGGCTACACCTTC. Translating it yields CSASPGQGIYGYTF.

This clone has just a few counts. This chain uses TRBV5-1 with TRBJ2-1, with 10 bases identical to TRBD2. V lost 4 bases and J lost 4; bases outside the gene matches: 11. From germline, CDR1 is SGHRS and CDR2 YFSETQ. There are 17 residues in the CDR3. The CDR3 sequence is CASSPTILAGTYNEQFF. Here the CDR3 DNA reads TGCGCCAGCAGCCCTACAATACTAGCGGGAACGTACAATGAGCAGTTCTTC.

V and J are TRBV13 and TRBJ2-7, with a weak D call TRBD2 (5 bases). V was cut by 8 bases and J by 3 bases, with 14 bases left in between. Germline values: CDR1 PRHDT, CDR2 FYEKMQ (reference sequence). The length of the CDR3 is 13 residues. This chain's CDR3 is CASSVGEIYEQYF. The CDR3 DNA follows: TGTGCCAGCTCGGTGGGAGAAATCTACGAGCAGTACTTC. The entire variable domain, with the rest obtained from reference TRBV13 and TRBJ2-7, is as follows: AAGVIQSPRHLIKEKRETATLKCYPIPRHDTVYWYQQGPGQDPQFLISFYEKMQSDKGSIPDRFSAQQFSDYHSELNMSSLELGDSALYFCASSVGEIYEQYFGPGTRLTVT.

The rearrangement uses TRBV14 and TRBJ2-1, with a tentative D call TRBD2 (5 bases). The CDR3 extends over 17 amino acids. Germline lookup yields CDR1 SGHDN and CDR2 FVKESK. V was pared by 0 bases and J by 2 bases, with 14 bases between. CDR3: CASSQDPAVTTYNEQFF. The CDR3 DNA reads TGTGCCAGCAGCCAAGATCCAGCGGTGACTACCTACAATGAGCAGTTCTTC.

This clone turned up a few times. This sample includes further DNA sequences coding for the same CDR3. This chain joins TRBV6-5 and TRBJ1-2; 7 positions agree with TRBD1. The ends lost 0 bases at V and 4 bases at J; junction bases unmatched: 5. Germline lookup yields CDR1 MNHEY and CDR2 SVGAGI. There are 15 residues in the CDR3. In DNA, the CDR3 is TGTGCCAGCAGTTACTCGGGGCAGGGGGGCTATGGCTACACCTTC. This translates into CASSYSGQGGYGYTF.

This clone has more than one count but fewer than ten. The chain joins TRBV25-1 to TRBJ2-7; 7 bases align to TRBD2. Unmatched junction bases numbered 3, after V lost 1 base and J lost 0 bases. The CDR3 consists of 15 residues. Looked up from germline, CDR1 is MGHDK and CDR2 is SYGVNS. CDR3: CASSELGGSSYEQYF. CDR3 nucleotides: TGTGCCAGCAGTGAATTGGGAGGGAGCTCCTACGAGCAGTACTTC.

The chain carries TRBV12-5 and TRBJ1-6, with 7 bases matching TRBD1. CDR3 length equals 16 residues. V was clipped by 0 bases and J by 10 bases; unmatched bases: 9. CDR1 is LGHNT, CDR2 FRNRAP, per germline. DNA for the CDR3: TGTGCTAGTGGTTTGGTCCGAGACAGGGTTTACTCACCCCTCCACTTT. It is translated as CASGLVRDRVYSPLHF.

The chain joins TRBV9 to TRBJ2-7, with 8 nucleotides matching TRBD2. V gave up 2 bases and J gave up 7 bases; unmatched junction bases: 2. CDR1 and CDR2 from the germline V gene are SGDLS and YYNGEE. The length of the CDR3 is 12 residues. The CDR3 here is CASSVRGGEQYF. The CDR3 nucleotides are TGTGCCAGCAGCGTTCGCGGGGGGGAGCAGTACTTC.

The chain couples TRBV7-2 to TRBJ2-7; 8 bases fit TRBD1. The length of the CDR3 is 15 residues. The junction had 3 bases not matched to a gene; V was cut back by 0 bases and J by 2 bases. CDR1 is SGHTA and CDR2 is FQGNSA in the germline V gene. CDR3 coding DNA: TGTGCCAGCAGCTTAGCGACAGGGGCGACCTACGAGCAGTACTTC. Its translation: CASSLATGATYEQYF.

Here the CDR3 reads CASRRGNTEAFF. The CDR3 nucleotides are TGTGCCAGCAGAAGGGGGAACACTGAAGCTTTCTTT. The V call is TRBV6-5, the J call TRBJ1-1; a weak D match, TRBD1 (5 bases). Trimming removed 6 bases at V and 1 base at J, with 6 bases between. Germline V gene lookup returns CDR1 MNHEY and CDR2 SVGAGI. This CDR3 spans 12 amino acids.

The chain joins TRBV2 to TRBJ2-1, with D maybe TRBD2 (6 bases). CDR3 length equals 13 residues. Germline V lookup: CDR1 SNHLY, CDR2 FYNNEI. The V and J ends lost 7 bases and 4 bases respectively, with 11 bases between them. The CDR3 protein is CASKVGTYNEQFF. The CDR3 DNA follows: TGTGCCAGCAAGGTAGGGACTTACAATGAGCAGTTCTTC.

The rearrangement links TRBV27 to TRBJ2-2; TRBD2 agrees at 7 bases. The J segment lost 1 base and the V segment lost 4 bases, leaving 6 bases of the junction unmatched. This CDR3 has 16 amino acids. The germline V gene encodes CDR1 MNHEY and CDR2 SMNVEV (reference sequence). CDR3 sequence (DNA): TGTGCCAGCAGTTACGGGGGGACGGTGAACACCGGGGAGCTGTTTTTT. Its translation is CASSYGGTVNTGELFF.

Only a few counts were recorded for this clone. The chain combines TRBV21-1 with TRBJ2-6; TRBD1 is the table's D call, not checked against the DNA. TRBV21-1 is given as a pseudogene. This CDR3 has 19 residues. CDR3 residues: CASSNSSGDPSSGANVLTF. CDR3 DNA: TGTGCCAGCAGCAATTCGTCAGGGGACCCGAGCTCTGGGGCCAACGTCCTGACTTTC.

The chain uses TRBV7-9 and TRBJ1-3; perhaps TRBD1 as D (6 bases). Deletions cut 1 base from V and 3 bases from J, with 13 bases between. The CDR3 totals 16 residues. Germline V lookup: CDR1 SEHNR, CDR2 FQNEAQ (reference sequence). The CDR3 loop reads CASSLGGRGGGNTIYF. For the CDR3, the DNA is TGTGCCAGCAGCTTAGGAGGCAGGGGCGGTGGAAACACCATATATTTT.

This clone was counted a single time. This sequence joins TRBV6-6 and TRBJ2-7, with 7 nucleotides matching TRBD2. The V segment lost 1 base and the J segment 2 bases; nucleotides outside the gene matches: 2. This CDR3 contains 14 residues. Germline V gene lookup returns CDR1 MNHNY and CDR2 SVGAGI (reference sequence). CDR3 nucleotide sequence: TGTGCCAGCAGTTACTACAGCGGGGCCTACGAGCAGTACTTC. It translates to CASSYYSGAYEQYF.